This passage covers 6 T cell receptor beta chains from one sample sequenced in a study of graft-versus-host responses after intestinal transplantation. The data were produced by immunoSEQ multiplex PCR, yet TCRdb's version contains in-frame clones alone and is incomplete. Of 77,000 or so clones in the sample, about nine tenths were seen once. Sequencing used PBMCs, obtained 98 days after intestinal transplantation. The receptors come from a human patient who received an intestinal transplant, so some T cells may come from the graft donor.

CDR3 coding DNA: TGTGCCATTGTCCCGTCGCTAGAGGGACAGAGGATCTCTGGGGCCAACGTCCTGACTTTC. Translated: CAIVPSLEGQRISGANVLTF. The chain combines TRBV10-3 with TRBJ2-6; 7 bases are a match to TRBD1. Per germline, CDR1 ENHRY and CDR2 SYGVKD. After removal of 9 bases from V and 0 bases from J, the junction contained 20 bases not matched to a gene. This CDR3 comprises 20 residues.

The rearrangement joins TRBV5-1 to TRBJ2-3; D is ambiguous. The CDR3 length is 11 residues. Trimming took 1 base from V and 3 from J, leaving 0 bases between them. Germline CDR1 SGHRS, CDR2 YFSETQ. In nucleotides, the CDR3 is TGCGCCAGCAGCTTGACAGATACGCAGTATTTT. It translates to CASSLTDTQYF. The variable domain in full, with the rest retrieved from reference TRBV5-1 and TRBJ2-3, is KAGVTQTPRYLIKTRGQQVTLSCSPISGHRSVSWYQQTPGQGLQFLFEYFSETQRNKGNFPGRFSGRQFSNSRSEMNVSTLELGDSALYLCASSLTDTQYFGPGTRLTVL.

The V gene is TRBV11-1, the J gene TRBJ2-7; 10 bases match TRBD1. The ends lost 5 bases at V and 6 bases at J; junction bases unmatched: 4. The CDR3 runs 13 residues. In germline, CDR1 is SGHAT, CDR2 FQDESV (reference sequence). The CDR3 reads CASSPRTGGEQYF. CDR3 DNA: TGTGCCAGCAGCCCTCGGACAGGGGGCGAGCAGTACTTC.

The chain recombines TRBV4-2 with TRBJ2-1; 11 bases line up with TRBD2. Trimming took 0 bases from V and 8 from J; bases not matched to a gene: 6. Germline CDR1 reads LGHNA; CDR2 reads YNFKEQ. This CDR3 is 16 amino acids long. CDR3 protein: CASSQDTSGRPDEQFF. CDR3 coding DNA: TGTGCCAGCAGCCAAGATACTAGCGGGAGACCGGATGAGCAGTTCTTC.

The chain uses TRBV9 and TRBJ2-2; TRBD2 is a possible D gene (6 bases). Trimming removed 3 bases from V and 7 bases from J, with 13 bases in between. The CDR3 spans 14 residues. The germline gives CDR1 SGDLS, CDR2 YYNGEE. The CDR3 bases are TGTGCCAGCAGCGGACAGCGGGCCGGCGGGGAGCTGTTTTTT. This encodes CASSGQRAGGELFF.

This clone was seen more than once but under ten times. This rearrangement joins TRBV7-3 to TRBJ2-2; 7 bases match TRBD1. The CDR3 runs 15 residues. V shed 0 bases, J shed 6 bases, and the junction held 4 bases outside the gene matches. CDR1 is SGHTA, CDR2 FQGTGA, per germline. The CDR3 region has the DNA TGTGCCAGCAGCTTAACGTGGCAGGGGGCCGGGGAGCTGTTTTTT. Protein: CASSLTWQGAGELFF.